This T cell receptor (beta chain) is drawn from a study of beta chain features in type 1 diabetes. Study-level points and caveats: Resolution of whether HLA type affects TCRB rearrangement was not achieved here. Healthy donors had naive, central memory and Treg TCRB repertoires that appeared less similar than those seen among patients.

With respect to this clone: Its antigen is undetermined.

Expressed TCRB transcripts got sequenced, as all isolated RNA was reverse transcribed. Sequencing was performed with immunoSEQ multiplex PCR; in TCRdb, only in-frame clones are kept and a portion is missing. Of 250,000 or so clones listed, roughly two thirds were seen once; the top ten hold approximately 0.053%. The CDR3 spans 13 residues. V dropped 3 bases and J dropped 0 bases, with 8 bases sitting between them. Germline V gene lookup returns CDR1 GTSNPN and CDR2 SVGIG (reference sequence). Populations isolated by sorting all had purity greater than 95%. The genes are TRBV30 and TRBJ1-1; the D is unclear. Specimen: naive CD4+ T cells from blood. This TCR was recovered from a man in his thirties or forties in good health. CDR3 in DNA: TGTGCCTGGAGACAGAACTTGAACACTGAAGCTTTCTTT. This gives the protein CAWRQNLNTEAFF.